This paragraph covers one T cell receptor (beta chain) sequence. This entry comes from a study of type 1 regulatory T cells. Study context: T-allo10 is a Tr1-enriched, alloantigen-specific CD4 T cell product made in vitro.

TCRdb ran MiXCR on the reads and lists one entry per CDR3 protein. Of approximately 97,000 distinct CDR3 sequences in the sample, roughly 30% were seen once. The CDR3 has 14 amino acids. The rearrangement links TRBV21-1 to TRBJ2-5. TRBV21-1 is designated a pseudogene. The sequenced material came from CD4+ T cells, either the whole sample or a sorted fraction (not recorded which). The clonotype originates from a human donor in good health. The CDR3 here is CASSDRRHQETQYF. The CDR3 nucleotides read TGTGCCAGCAGCGACCGACGGCACCAAGAGACCCAGTACTTC.